This T cell receptor (beta chain) was sequenced during a study of beta chain features in type 1 diabetes. Study-wide results and limits: With patients and controls alike, PCR might favor shorter templates to an equal degree. In every one of the four CD4+ subsets, TCRB CDR3s were moderately but significantly shorter in Type 1 diabetes patients.

Sequenced material consisted of expressed TCRB transcripts (all of the isolated RNA was reverse transcribed). Measured with immunoSEQ multiplex PCR; TCRdb has only the in-frame clones, and not every one. The repertoire consists of around 130,000 clones, with 16% occurring once and the leading ten covering less than 3%. This clone was seen more than once but under ten times. Its specificity is unknown. All sorted populations exceeded 95% purity. The sequencing sample was made of central memory CD4+ T cells from blood. The clonotype was recovered from a man between 25 and 39 years old with type 1 diabetes.

CDR3 DNA sequence: TGCGCCAGCAGTGATCTAGCGGGGGTCGAGCAGTTCTTC. Encoded protein: CASSDLAGVEQFF. This chain connects TRBV10-1 to TRBJ2-1, with TRBD2 identical over 10 bases. J lost 10 bases, V lost 3 bases, and 3 bases had no gene match. This CDR3 spans 13 amino acids. Germline assignment: CDR1 WNHNN and CDR2 SYGVQD (reference sequence).